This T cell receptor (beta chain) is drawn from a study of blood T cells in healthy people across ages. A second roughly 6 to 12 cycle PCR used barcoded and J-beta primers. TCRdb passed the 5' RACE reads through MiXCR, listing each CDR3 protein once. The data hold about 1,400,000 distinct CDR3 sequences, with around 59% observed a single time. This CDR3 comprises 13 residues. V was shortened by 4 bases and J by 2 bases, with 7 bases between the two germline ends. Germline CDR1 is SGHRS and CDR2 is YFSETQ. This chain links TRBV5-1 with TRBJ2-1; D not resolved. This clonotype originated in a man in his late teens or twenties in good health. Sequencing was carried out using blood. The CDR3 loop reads CASSDVAYNEQFF. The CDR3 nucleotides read TGCGCCAGCAGCGACGTGGCCTACAATGAGCAGTTCTTC. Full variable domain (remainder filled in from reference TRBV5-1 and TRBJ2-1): KAGVTQTPRYLIKTRGQQVTLSCSPISGHRSVSWYQQTPGQGLQFLFEYFSETQRNKGNFPGRFSGRQFSNSRSEMNVSTLELGDSALYLCASSDVAYNEQFFGPGTRLTVL.